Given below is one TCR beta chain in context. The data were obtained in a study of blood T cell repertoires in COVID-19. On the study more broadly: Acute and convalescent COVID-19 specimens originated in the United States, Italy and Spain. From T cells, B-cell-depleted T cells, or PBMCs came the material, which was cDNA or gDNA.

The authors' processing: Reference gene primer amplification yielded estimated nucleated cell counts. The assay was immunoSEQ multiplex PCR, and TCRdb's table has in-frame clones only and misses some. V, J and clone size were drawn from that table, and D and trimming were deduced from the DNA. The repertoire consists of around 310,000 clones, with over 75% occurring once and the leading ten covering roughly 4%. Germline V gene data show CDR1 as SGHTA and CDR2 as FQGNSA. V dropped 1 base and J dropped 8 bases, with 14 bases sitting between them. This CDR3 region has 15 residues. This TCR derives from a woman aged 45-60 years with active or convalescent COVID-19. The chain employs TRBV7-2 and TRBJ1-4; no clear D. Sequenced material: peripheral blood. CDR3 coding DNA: TGTGCCAGCAGCTTAGACGATAGAGAGAGAGAAAAACTGTTTTTT. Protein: CASSLDDREREKLFF. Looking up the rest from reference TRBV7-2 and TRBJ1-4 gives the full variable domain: GAGVSQSPSNKVTEKGKDVELRCDPISGHTALYWYRQSLGQGLEFLIYFQGNSAPDKSGLPSDRFSAERTGGSVSTLTIQRTQQEDSAVYLCASSLDDREREKLFFGSGTQLSVL.